The rows below give T cell receptor beta chains drawn from one sample of a study of Graves' ophthalmopathy and Graves' hyperthyroidism. TCRdb used MiXCR to reprocess the multiplex PCR reads, holding one entry per CDR3 protein. The data hold approximately 700,000 distinct CDR3 sequences, with 35% to 50% observed a single time. Sequencing was done on a sample of peripheral blood. These receptors all come from an adult man with Graves' ophthalmopathy. CDR3s include the opening cysteine and the closing phenylalanine or tryptophan. A D gene is named only where the DNA matches it firmly. Clone size is shown for a subset of rows, as once, few, many or a class of expanded clone.

j_call,v_call,d_call,clone_size,cdr3_aa,cdr3_nt
TRBJ1-5,TRBV24-1,TRBD1,.,CASSSDRPNQPQHF,TGTGCCAGCAGCTCGGACAGGCCAAATCAGCCCCAGCATTTT
TRBJ1-5,TRBV24-1,TRBD1,.,CASSGGQGADQPQHF,TGTGCCAGTAGTGGCGGACAGGGGGCCGATCAGCCCCAGCATTTT
TRBJ2-7,TRBV5-1,TRBD2,.,CASSEGTSGAYEQYF,TGCGCCAGCAGCGAGGGGACTAGCGGAGCATACGAGCAGTACTTC
TRBJ1-2,TRBV29-1,.,.,CRRGLNYGYTF,TGCAGACGGGGGCTAAACTATGGCTACACCTTC
TRBJ2-7,TRBV5-6,.,.,CASSLGVGREQYF,TGTGCCAGCAGCTTAGGCGTTGGGAGGGAGCAGTACTTC
TRBJ1-1,TRBV29-1,.,many,CSVVALRAFF,TGCAGCGTTGTGGCCCTTCGGGCTTTCTTT
TRBJ2-7,TRBV7-9,.,many,CASSLDMASYEQYF,TGTGCCAGCAGCCTCGACATGGCGTCCTACGAGCAGTACTTC
TRBJ1-5,TRBV12-3/TRBV12-4,.,.,CASAWGGNQPQHF,TGTGCTAGTGCCTGGGGGGGCAATCAGCCCCAGCATTTT
TRBJ1-2,TRBV25-1,TRBD1,once,CASSVYRTGIVGYTF,TGTGCCAGCAGTGTGTACCGGACAGGCATCGTGGGCTACACCTTC
TRBJ2-5,TRBV7-9,TRBD2,.,CASSLGLAGANQETQYF,TGTGCCAGCAGCTTGGGACTAGCGGGAGCGAATCAAGAGACCCAGTACTTC
TRBJ2-5,TRBV10-3,TRBD1,many,CASSPTGGLETQYF,TGTGCCAGCAGCCCGACAGGGGGCTTGGAGACCCAGTACTTC
TRBJ1-2,TRBV25-1,.,once,CASSSPIINRDNYGYTF,TGTGCCAGCAGCTCACCCATCATTAACAGGGATAACTATGGCTACACCTTC
TRBJ1-2,TRBV25-1,TRBD1,.,CASSKPTGGDYGYTF,TGTGCCAGCAGTAAACCCACAGGGGGGGACTATGGCTACACCTTC
TRBJ1-1,TRBV7-9,.,.,CASSSMDGMNTEAFF,TGTGCCAGCAGCTCGATGGACGGCATGAACACTGAAGCTTTCTTT
TRBJ2-2,TRBV9,.,few,CASSVVVGWDTGELFF,TGTGCCAGCAGCGTAGTAGTAGGGTGGGACACCGGGGAGCTGTTTTTT
TRBJ1-1,TRBV9,.,many,CASSPMGGAMNTEAFF,TGTGCCAGCAGCCCCATGGGAGGGGCCATGAACACTGAAGCTTTCTTT
TRBJ1-5,TRBV4-3,TRBD1,.,CASSQDTGGGQPQHF,TGCGCCAGCAGCCAAGATACAGGGGGCGGTCAGCCCCAGCATTTT
TRBJ2-5,TRBV11-2,.,.,CASSASLSRSPETQYF,TGTGCCAGCAGTGCTAGTCTATCTCGTAGCCCAGAGACCCAGTACTTC
TRBJ2-3,TRBV10-2,TRBD2,.,CASMMGGFTDTQYF,TGCGCCAGCATGATGGGAGGGTTTACAGATACGCAGTATTTT
TRBJ2-7,TRBV9,TRBD1,.,CASRSTGPYEQYF,TGTGCCAGCAGATCGACAGGGCCCTACGAGCAGTACTTC
TRBJ1-1,TRBV2,.,few,CASSYSPDGGTEAFF,TGTGCCAGCAGTTACTCGCCCGATGGCGGAACTGAAGCTTTCTTT
TRBJ1-3,TRBV29-1,TRBD1,.,CSVRPGQTNTIYF,TGCAGCGTCCGACCGGGACAGACAAACACCATATATTTT
TRBJ1-1,TRBV14,.,many,CASSQVQGIKRAFF,TGTGCCAGCAGCCAAGTACAGGGCATCAAGAGAGCTTTCTTT
TRBJ1-5,TRBV24-1,TRBD1,.,CASSSTGVWRNQPQHF,TGTGCCAGCAGTTCCACAGGGGTGTGGCGCAATCAGCCCCAGCATTTT
TRBJ1-5,TRBV24-1,.,.,CATSDVRGAGDQPQHF,TGTGCCACCAGTGATGTACGAGGAGCCGGGGATCAGCCCCAGCATTTT
TRBJ2-7,TRBV25-1,TRBD1,many,CASSEFGQGASYEQYF,TGTGCCAGCAGTGAGTTCGGGCAGGGGGCATCCTACGAGCAGTACTTC
TRBJ2-7,TRBV10-3,.,.,CASSYVGATYEQYF,TGTGCCAGCAGTTACGTGGGGGCTACCTACGAGCAGTACTTC
TRBJ1-5,TRBV19,.,.,CASSPMAQRGNQPQHF,TGTGCCAGCTCACCAATGGCCCAAAGGGGCAATCAGCCCCAGCATTTT